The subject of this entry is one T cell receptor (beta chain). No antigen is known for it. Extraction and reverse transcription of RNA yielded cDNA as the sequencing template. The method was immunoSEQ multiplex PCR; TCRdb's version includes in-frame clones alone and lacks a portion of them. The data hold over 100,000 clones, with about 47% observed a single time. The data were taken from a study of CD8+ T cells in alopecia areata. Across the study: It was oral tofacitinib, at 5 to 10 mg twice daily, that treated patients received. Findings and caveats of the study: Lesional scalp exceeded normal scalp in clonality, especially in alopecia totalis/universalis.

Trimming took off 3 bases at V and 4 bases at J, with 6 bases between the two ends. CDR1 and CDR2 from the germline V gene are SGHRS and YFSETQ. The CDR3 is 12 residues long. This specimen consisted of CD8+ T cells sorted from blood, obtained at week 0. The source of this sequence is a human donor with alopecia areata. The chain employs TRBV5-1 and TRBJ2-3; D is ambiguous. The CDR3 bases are TGCGCCAGCAGCTACGCACCAGATACGCAGTATTTT. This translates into CASSYAPDTQYF.